The 28 T cell receptor beta chains given below trace back to one sample, sequenced in a study of T cell responses to AZD1222 COVID-19 vaccine. Here immunoSEQ multiplex PCR was the method, and the copy in TCRdb shows in-frame clones only, minus some. Of approximately 150,000 clones in the sample, roughly 92% were seen once. Sequenced here: peripheral blood, sampled on day 0 of AZD1222 vaccination. These receptor sequences come from an adult in good health.

The chain links TRBV5-4 to TRBJ1-4; TRBD1 aligns across 7 bases. CDR3 size: 18 residues. CDR1 and CDR2 (germline): SGHNT, YYREEE (reference sequence). After removal of 2 bases from V and 0 bases from J, the junction contained 10 bases not matched to a gene. DNA for the CDR3: TGTGCCAGCAGCTTTTACAGGGGAAGAGGTGCAACTAATGAAAAACTGTTTTTT. Its translation is CASSFYRGRGATNEKLFF. The full variable domain, in which reference TRBV5-4 and TRBJ1-4 provide the parts outside the CDR3, is ETGVTQSPTHLIKTRGQQVTLRCSSQSGHNTVSWYQQALGQGPQFIFQYYREEENGRGNFPPRFSGLQFPNYSSELNVNALELDDSALYLCASSFYRGRGATNEKLFFGSGTQLSVL.

V is TRBV5-6 and J is TRBJ1-2; a possible D gene is TRBD1 (5 bases). CDR1 is SGHDT and CDR2 is YYEEEE in the germline V gene. The CDR3 is 15 residues long. The ends were cut back, 0 bases at V and 2 bases at J, with 11 bases in the middle. This CDR3 is CASSLALGGNYGYTF. In DNA, the CDR3 is TGTGCCAGCAGCTTGGCCCTTGGGGGGAACTATGGCTACACCTTC.

This chain joins TRBV5-1 and TRBJ2-1; 8 bases align to TRBD1. V gave up 3 bases and J gave up 10 bases; unmatched junction bases: 18. Germline-derived CDR1 and CDR2 are SGHRS and YFSETQ. This CDR3 comprises 17 residues. The CDR3 DNA follows: TGCGCCAGCAGCTCTTCAGGACAGGGCGAGTGGTGGGGCGAGCAGTTCTTC. Protein product: CASSSSGQGEWWGEQFF.

The chain uses TRBV6-5 and TRBJ2-2; 8 bases map to TRBD1. There are 14 residues in the CDR3. CDR1 is MNHEY and CDR2 is SVGAGI in the germline V gene. Trimming at V came to 4 bases and at J to 4 bases, leaving 2 bases not matched to a gene. CDR3 region: CASSSQGVTGELFF. CDR3 DNA: TGTGCCAGCAGTTCACAGGGGGTCACCGGGGAGCTGTTTTTT.

The chain is built from TRBV7-2 and TRBJ1-1; D remains unclear. The CDR3 sequence is 15 residues long. Germline assignment: CDR1 SGHTA and CDR2 FQGNSA. The ends were cut back, 4 bases at V and 0 bases at J, with 12 bases in the middle. The CDR3 protein is CASSSGSPLNTEAFF. In DNA form, the CDR3 reads TGTGCCAGCAGCTCGGGAAGTCCCCTGAACACTGAAGCTTTCTTT.

This clone is a singleton in its sample. The V and J genes are TRBV10-2 and TRBJ2-3; 11 bases are a match to TRBD2. The CDR3 loop spans 15 amino acids. Germline CDR1 reads WSHSY; CDR2 reads SAAADI. V lost 6 bases to trimming and J lost 4 bases; unmatched junction nucleotides: 6. The CDR3 loop reads CASRLAGGPPDTQYF. The CDR3 DNA reads TGCGCCAGCAGATTAGCGGGGGGGCCCCCAGATACGCAGTATTTT.

The V and J genes are TRBV6-5 and TRBJ1-2; D is undetermined. Germline V lookup: CDR1 MNHEY, CDR2 SVGAGI. The V gene lost 5 bases and the J gene lost 4 bases, with 11 bases spanning the gap. The CDR3 sequence is 13 residues long. CDR3 sequence: CASSLDGLYGYTF. The CDR3 region has the DNA TGTGCCAGCAGTCTTGACGGACTCTATGGCTACACCTTC.

This chain links TRBV3-1 (or the pseudogene TRBV3-2) with TRBJ1-1; the D gene is possibly TRBD1 (6 bases). The V gene lost 4 bases and the J gene lost 5 bases, with 14 bases spanning the gap. CDR3 size: 14 residues. CDR1 LGHDT and CDR2 YNNKEL come from the germline V gene (reference sequence). This CDR3 reads CASSLSAGETEAFF. CDR3 bases: TGTGCCAGCAGCCTCTCCGCAGGGGAGACTGAAGCTTTCTTT.

The CDR3 is CSVTLRGDYNEQFF. The CDR3 DNA follows: TGCAGCGTGACCCTACGGGGGGATTACAATGAGCAGTTCTTC. This sequence joins TRBV29-1 and TRBJ2-1; TRBD2 aligns across 7 bases. Germline CDR1 is SQVTM and CDR2 is ANQGSEA. Trimming took 6 bases from V and 4 from J; bases not matched to a gene: 9. This CDR3 has 14 amino acids.

The chain joins TRBV9 to TRBJ1-1; perhaps TRBD1 as D (6 bases). Germline V gives CDR1 SGDLS, CDR2 YYNGEE. The CDR3 is made up of 17 amino acids. With 3 bases removed from V and 1 base from J, the gap between germline ends came to 19 bases. Here the CDR3 DNA reads TGTGCCAGCAGCGCCCCCGGGACATATACTGGGAACACTGAAGCTTTCTTT. It specifies CASSAPGTYTGNTEAFF.

The chain uses TRBV30 and TRBJ1-4, with TRBD1 identical over 8 bases. The CDR3 runs 11 residues. The germline V gene has CDR1 GTSNPN and CDR2 SVGIG (reference sequence). V trimming: 4 bases; J trimming: 8 bases; junction bases outside the gene matches: 0. CDR3 residues: CAWTGGEKLFF. In DNA form, the CDR3 reads TGTGCCTGGACAGGGGGCGAAAAACTGTTTTTT.

The chain links TRBV18 to TRBJ1-1; 7 bases match TRBD1. Germline trimming cut 1 base from V and 1 base from J; bases unmatched to any gene: 21. Germline V lookup: CDR1 KGHSH, CDR2 LQKENI. The length of the CDR3 is 21 residues. The CDR3 loop reads CASSPLRHLGGYGISNTEAFF. Here the CDR3 DNA reads TGTGCCAGCTCACCACTACGACATTTAGGGGGCTACGGGATATCGAACACTGAAGCTTTCTTT.

The chain employs TRBV12-2 and TRBJ1-5. TRBV12-2 is recorded as a pseudogene. This CDR3 is built from 18 residues. CDR3 amino acids: CASRFGGGEVTSNQPQHF. CDR3 nucleotides: TGTGCAAGTCGCTTTGGTGGGGGTGAAGTCACCAGCAATCAGCCCCAGCATTTT.

The chain has TRBV30 and TRBJ1-2, with unresolved D. Deletions cut 2 bases from V and 3 bases from J, with 19 bases between. CDR3 length: 16 residues. The germline gives CDR1 GTSNPN, CDR2 SVGIG (reference sequence). The CDR3 sequence: CAWSRPGRFGDYGYTF. For the CDR3, the DNA is TGTGCCTGGAGTCGCCCGGGTCGGTTTGGGGACTATGGCTACACCTTC.

The J gene is TRBJ2-1, the V gene TRBV6-2 or TRBV6-3; D might be TRBD1 or TRBD2, each matching 5 bases. The CDR3 sequence is 15 residues long. CDR1 MNHEY and CDR2 SVGEGT come from the germline V gene. Trimming removed 6 bases at V and 5 bases at J, with 17 bases between. Here the CDR3 reads CASSQPLWGNNEQFF. The CDR3 DNA reads TGTGCCAGCAGCCAACCCCTTTGGGGGAACAATGAGCAGTTCTTC.

The rearrangement uses TRBV4-1 and TRBJ1-6; no firm D call. The V gene lost 5 bases and the J gene lost 9 bases, with 14 bases spanning the gap. CDR1 is MGHRA, CDR2 YSYEKL, per germline. The CDR3 runs 14 residues. DNA of the CDR3: TGCGCCAGCAGCAGGCCAGCCGAGACTTCACCCCTCCACTTT. Protein: CASSRPAETSPLHF.

The chain uses TRBV9 and TRBJ2-7; 9 bases are a match to TRBD1. This CDR3 comprises 14 residues. The trim removed 4 bases at V and 2 bases at J, leaving 4 bases unmatched. Germline-derived CDR1 and CDR2 are SGDLS and YYNGEE. This chain's CDR3 is CASSPRTGAYEQYF. The CDR3 DNA sequence: TGTGCCAGCAGCCCAAGGACAGGGGCCTACGAGCAGTACTTC.

The V and J genes are TRBV24-1 and TRBJ2-3, with TRBD2 matching 10 bases. Germline lookup yields CDR1 KGHDR and CDR2 SFDVKD. Trimming cost V 4 bases and J 9 bases; bases outside gene matches: 3. The CDR3 length is 13 residues. This CDR3 reads CATSDPGLATQYF. In DNA form, the CDR3 reads TGTGCCACCAGTGACCCGGGACTAGCGACGCAGTATTTT.

The chain employs TRBV3-1 (or the pseudogene TRBV3-2) and TRBJ2-3, with D unresolved. V was clipped by 1 base and J by 5 bases, with 4 bases between them. Germline loops: CDR1 LGHDT, CDR2 YNNKEL (reference sequence). The CDR3 extends over 12 amino acids. The CDR3 nucleotides read TGTGCCAGCAGCCAAGGGGGAGATACGCAGTATTTT. Translating it yields CASSQGGDTQYF.

This chain joins TRBV19 and TRBJ2-5, with 10 bases matching TRBD2. The CDR3 is made up of 15 amino acids. The V and J ends lost 2 bases and 5 bases, in that order; junction bases with no gene match: 5. Germline CDR1 is LNHDA and CDR2 is SQIVND (reference sequence). The CDR3 loop reads CASSIKRGGPETQYF. The CDR3 DNA is TGTGCCAGTAGTATAAAGCGGGGGGGCCCCGAGACCCAGTACTTC.

The V call is TRBV6-5, the J call TRBJ2-3; TRBD1 might be the D (5 bases). Germline CDR1 MNHEY, CDR2 SVGAGI. Trimming took off 8 bases at V and 1 base at J, with 16 bases between the two ends. The CDR3 extends over 15 amino acids. In DNA form, the CDR3 reads TGTGCCAGCTGGGGCCGCCATCCTCGCACAGATACGCAGTATTTT. Protein: CASWGRHPRTDTQYF.

The V call is TRBV9, the J call TRBJ2-7; 8 nucleotides agree with TRBD1. Germline V gene data show CDR1 as SGDLS and CDR2 as YYNGEE. V shed 0 bases, J shed 5 bases, and the junction held 10 bases outside the gene matches. The CDR3 totals 16 residues. CDR3 region: CASSVDGRTGLNEQYF. DNA for the CDR3: TGTGCCAGCAGCGTAGATGGTCGGACAGGGCTAAACGAGCAGTACTTC.

V and J are TRBV11-2 and TRBJ2-4; D is tentatively TRBD1 or TRBD2 (5 bases each). The CDR3 is 15 amino acids. Germline CDR1 reads SGHAT; CDR2 reads FQNNGV. The V end was cut by 5 bases, the J end by 3 bases, with 14 bases between. The CDR3 spells CASSLGTLDKNIQYF. As DNA, the CDR3 is TGTGCCAGCAGCCTCGGGACCCTGGACAAAAACATTCAGTACTTC.

This chain uses TRBV7-3 with TRBJ2-5; a weak D match, TRBD2 (6 bases). The CDR3 is 13 amino acids. CDR1 and CDR2 (germline): SGHTA, FQGTGA. V was shortened by 3 bases and J by 3 bases, with 8 bases between the two germline ends. The CDR3 DNA reads as TGTGCCAGCAGCTTCGGCGGGGAAGAGACCCAGTACTTC. Protein sequence: CASSFGGEETQYF.

The chain is built from TRBV4-2 and TRBJ2-7; D unclear. The V end lost 0 bases, the J end lost 0 bases, and 15 bases lay between the germline ends. CDR3 length: 17 residues. Looked up from germline, CDR1 is LGHNA and CDR2 is YNFKEQ. The CDR3 DNA sequence: TGTGCCAGCAGCCAAGAATTTGGAGACCCTAGCTCCTACGAGCAGTACTTC. Translated: CASSQEFGDPSSYEQYF.

The CDR3 is CASSQIAFRTEAYEQYF. Written as DNA, the CDR3 is TGCGCCAGCAGTCAAATAGCATTCCGGACAGAGGCCTACGAGCAGTACTTC. The gene calls are TRBV23-1 and TRBJ2-7; a possible D gene is TRBD1 (6 bases). TRBV23-1 is annotated as an ORF whose role is uncertain. There are 17 residues in the CDR3. Trimming removed 2 bases at V and 2 bases at J, with 19 bases between.

The chain couples TRBV30 to TRBJ2-2, with 8 bases matching TRBD1. V trimming: 4 bases; J trimming: 9 bases; junction bases outside the gene matches: 7. The CDR3 covers 13 residues. CDR1 and CDR2 (germline): GTSNPN, SVGIG (reference sequence). As DNA, the CDR3 is TGTGCCTGGAAAGGTCAGGGGGCCCGGGAGCTGTTTTTT. Protein sequence: CAWKGQGARELFF.

This chain connects TRBV6-5 to TRBJ1-5; tentative D call: TRBD1 (5 bases). The CDR3 is 15 residues long. V lost 6 bases and J lost 1, with 13 bases in between. Per germline, CDR1 MNHEY and CDR2 SVGAGI. CDR3 protein: CASSPGGLSNQPQHF. The DNA of the CDR3 is TGTGCCAGCAGCCCCGGGGGGTTGAGCAATCAGCCCCAGCATTTT.